The rows below give T cell receptor beta chains drawn from one sample of a study of PD-1 blockade in classical Hodgkin lymphoma. The method was immunoSEQ multiplex PCR; TCRdb's version includes in-frame clones alone and lacks a portion of them. This sample has over 10,000 clones, with around 90% found just once. Sample: peripheral blood mononuclear cells (PBMCs), taken at baseline. Source of these receptors: a human donor with classical Hodgkin lymphoma. Both conserved end residues are part of each CDR3. A D gene is named only where the DNA matches it firmly. Clone size, where shown, is once, few, many, or a class for clones that have expanded.

J gene | D gene | clone size | V gene | CDR3 protein | CDR3 DNA
TRBJ2-5 | TRBD1 | few | TRBV19 | CASSIQGAETQYF | TGTGCCAGTAGTATTCAGGGGGCCGAGACCCAGTACTTC
TRBJ2-7 | - | - | TRBV5-1 | CASSLDKTRVYEQYF | TGCGCCAGCAGCTTGGATAAGACTCGGGTCTACGAGCAGTACTTC
TRBJ2-7 | - | few | TRBV11-3 | CASSLGGSTYEQYF | TGTGCCAGCAGCTTAGGCGGCAGTACCTACGAGCAGTACTTC
TRBJ2-7 | - | once | TRBV30 | CAWSVKRVSYEQYF | TGTGCCTGGAGTGTCAAACGGGTCTCCTACGAGCAGTACTTC
TRBJ2-2 | TRBD1 | - | TRBV11-2 | CASSLAGTVNTGELFF | TGTGCCAGCAGCTTAGCCGGGACAGTGAACACCGGGGAGCTGTTTTTT
TRBJ2-3 | - | - | TRBV29-1 | CSPGDATDTQYF | TGCAGCCCTGGGGATGCCACAGATACGCAGTATTTT
TRBJ2-1 | - | - | TRBV6-6 | CASSWDFSSYNEQFF | TGTGCCAGCAGTTGGGACTTTAGCTCCTACAATGAGCAGTTCTTC
TRBJ2-5 | - | - | TRBV7-3 | CASSRGSQETQYF | TGTGCCAGCAGCAGGGGGAGTCAAGAGACCCAGTACTTC
TRBJ1-3 | - | - | TRBV10-3 | CAISVDRGNTIYF | TGTGCCATCAGCGTGGACAGAGGAAACACCATATATTTT
TRBJ2-5 | - | - | TRBV5-1 | CASSFGGATRETQYF | TGCGCCAGCAGCTTTGGGGGGGCGACTCGGGAGACCCAGTACTTC
TRBJ2-7 | - | - | TRBV6-1 | CASSEGVAYEQYF | TGTGCCAGCAGTGAAGGAGTCGCCTACGAGCAGTACTTC
TRBJ1-1 | TRBD1 | - | TRBV5-5 | CASSFGQENTEAFF | TGTGCCAGCAGCTTCGGACAGGAGAACACTGAAGCTTTCTTT
TRBJ2-3 | - | - | TRBV6-4 | CASSDSFAGTQYF | TGTGCCAGCAGTGACTCTTTTGCGGGTACGCAGTATTTT
TRBJ2-7 | TRBD2 | - | TRBV5-1 | CASSLEGGRASGTYEQYF | TGCGCCAGCAGCTTGGAGGGCGGGAGGGCCTCTGGGACCTACGAGCAGTACTTC
TRBJ2-7 | - | - | TRBV2 | CASSEVRKYF | TGTGCCAGCAGTGAAGTCCGAAAGTACTTC
TRBJ2-7 | - | - | TRBV5-6 | CASSLGGGSYEQYF | TGTGCCAGCAGCTTGGGGGGAGGCTCCTACGAGCAGTACTTC
TRBJ1-1 | - | - | TRBV5-1 | CASSSETGEAFF | TGCGCCAGCAGCTCTGAGACAGGTGAAGCTTTCTTT
TRBJ1-2 | - | - | TRBV7-8 | CASSLAGPVVRYGYTF | TGTGCCAGCAGCTTAGCGGGCCCCGTAGTACGATATGGCTACACCTTC
TRBJ1-1 | - | - | TRBV7-9 | CASSLGENTEAFF | TGTGCCAGCAGCTTGGGAGAGAACACTGAAGCTTTCTTT
TRBJ1-1 | TRBD1 | - | TRBV5-4 | CASSWGQGGFFAEAFF | TGTGCCAGCAGCTGGGGACAGGGGGGTTTTTTCGCTGAAGCTTTCTTT
TRBJ2-5 | - | - | TRBV30 | CAWSVGGGETQYF | TGTGCCTGGAGTGTAGGTGGGGGAGAGACCCAGTACTTC
TRBJ2-1 | TRBD2 | - | TRBV5-1 | CASSVSGGGLNEQFF | TGCGCCAGCAGCGTTAGCGGGGGGGGACTTAACGAGCAGTTCTTC
TRBJ2-3 | - | - | TRBV11-2 | CASSAGRGDTQYF | TGTGCCAGCAGCGCTGGACGTGGAGATACGCAGTATTTT
TRBJ1-2 | - | few | TRBV28 | CASSSLNYGYTF | TGTGCCAGCAGTTCCCTGAACTATGGCTACACCTTC
TRBJ1-2 | - | - | TRBV4-2 | CASSQEEGGSYGYTF | TGTGCCAGCAGCCAAGAAGAGGGCGGGAGCTATGGCTACACCTTC
TRBJ1-6 | - | - | TRBV30 | CAWSPSLNNSPLHF | TGTGCCTGGAGCCCCAGTCTGAACAATTCACCCCTCCACTTT
TRBJ2-3 | - | - | TRBV10-1 | CASSESTGFADTQYF | TGCGCCAGCAGTGAGTCCACAGGGTTCGCAGATACGCAGTATTTT
TRBJ1-2 | - | - | TRBV7-9 | CASSWGYHRPNYGYTF | TGTGCCAGCAGTTGGGGGTACCACCGTCCTAACTATGGCTACACCTTC
TRBJ2-5 | - | - | TRBV5-8 | CASSLDRETQYF | TGTGCCAGCAGCTTGGACCGAGAGACCCAGTACTTC
TRBJ1-4 | - | - | TRBV7-7 | CASSLTGNSEKLFF | TGTGCTAGCAGCTTGACGGGAAACAGCGAAAAACTGTTTTTT
TRBJ2-1 | - | - | TRBV5-4 | CASSLKQGTDEQFF | TGTGCCAGCAGCTTAAAACAGGGTACCGATGAGCAGTTCTTC
TRBJ2-5 | - | once | TRBV5-1 | CASSLAGHRETQYF | TGCGCCAGCAGCTTGGCGGGACATAGGGAGACCCAGTACTTC
TRBJ2-7 | - | - | TRBV21-1 | CASPRGGSYEQYF | TGTGCCAGCCCGAGGGGAGGTTCCTACGAGCAGTACTTC
TRBJ2-1 | - | - | TRBV30 | CAWSRGLASLLYNEQFF | TGTGCCTGGAGTCGGGGGTTAGCGTCTCTGCTCTACAATGAGCAGTTCTTC
TRBJ2-1 | TRBD2 | - | TRBV5-1 | CASTGGDHPFKEQFF | TGCGCCAGCACGGGGGGGGACCACCCGTTCAAAGAGCAGTTCTTC
TRBJ2-2 | - | - | TRBV6-5 | CASSYSTAGELFF | TGTGCCAGCAGTTACTCGACGGCCGGGGAGCTGTTTTTT
TRBJ2-2 | - | - | TRBV27 | CASSGAGLLGELFF | TGTGCCAGCAGTGGGGCGGGGCTGCTCGGGGAGCTGTTTTTT